These T cell receptor beta chains were read from a single sample in a study of cytomegalovirus exposure and HLA in healthy donors. Here immunoSEQ multiplex PCR was the method, and the copy in TCRdb shows in-frame clones only, minus some. The table has 200,000 or so clones, around nine tenths seen once. The source material was PBMCs. The receptors originated from a woman aged 18-35 years in good health and CMV-seronegative. The CDR3 runs from the conserved cysteine through the conserved F or W. A D gene is named only where the DNA matches it firmly. Expanded clones get a size class; other rows say once, few or many, or leave the size out.

D	V	size	J	DNA	CDR3
-	TRBV5-5	-	TRBJ1-4	TGTGCCAGCAGCTTATCGCTCCAGGGTCGTGAAAAACTGTTTTTT	CASSLSLQGREKLFF
-	TRBV27	-	TRBJ2-1	TGTGCCAGCAGTCCCCGGCCGGAGGAAGAGCAGTTCTTC	CASSPRPEEEQFF
TRBD1	TRBV28	-	TRBJ1-5	TGTGCCAGCAGTTTCCACTATGACAGGGGCAATCAGCCCCAGCATTTT	CASSFHYDRGNQPQHF
-	TRBV5-4	-	TRBJ1-2	TGTGCCAGCAGCTTGGAACAGGGCTATGGCTACACCTTC	CASSLEQGYGYTF
TRBD2	TRBV5-1	once	TRBJ2-7	TGCGCCAGCAGCGCACCGGGACTAGCTTACTACGAGCAGTACTTC	CASSAPGLAYYEQYF
TRBD2	TRBV19	-	TRBJ2-7	TGTGCCAGTAGTATAGATTCGGCGACTAGCGGGACGGGCGAGCAGTACTTC	CASSIDSATSGTGEQYF
TRBD1	TRBV18	few	TRBJ1-1	TGTGCCAGCTCACGGACAGGAGACACTGAAGCTTTCTTT	CASSRTGDTEAFF
-	TRBV27	once	TRBJ1-2	TGTGCCAGCAGTTTATCACAGGGTAGTGGCTACACCTTC	CASSLSQGSGYTF
TRBD2	TRBV27	-	TRBJ2-1	TGTGCCAGCAGTTTAAGGGGGACTAGAGTTCATGAGCAGTTCTTC	CASSLRGTRVHEQFF
-	TRBV6-1	-	TRBJ2-7	TGTGCCAGCAGTGAAACTGAAGGCTGGGGTAGCCGTGGGAGATACGAGCAGTACTTC	CASSETEGWGSRGRYEQYF
-	TRBV27	-	TRBJ2-7	TGTGCCAGCAGTTTATCAGCTCACTACGAGCAGTACTTC	CASSLSAHYEQYF
TRBD1	TRBV7-9	-	TRBJ1-5	TGTGCCAGCAGCGCCGGGACAGTTCAGCCCCAGCATTTT	CASSAGTVQPQHF
TRBD1	TRBV28	-	TRBJ1-5	TGTGCCAGCAGTTACAGGGGAATGGTGCCCTATAGCAATCAGCCCCAGCATTTT	CASSYRGMVPYSNQPQHF
-	TRBV7-2	-	TRBJ2-2	TGTGCCAGCAGCCGACTGGTAAACACCGGGGAGCTGTTTTTT	CASSRLVNTGELFF
TRBD1	TRBV7-6	-	TRBJ1-1	TGTGCCAGCAGCTTAGGAGAAGACAGGGCTGAAGCTTTCTTT	CASSLGEDRAEAFF
TRBD2	TRBV13	-	TRBJ2-7	TGTGCCAGCAGCTCGGGACTAGCGGGAGATTTTGAGCAGTACTTC	CASSSGLAGDFEQYF
TRBD1	TRBV6-6	-	TRBJ1-1	TGTGCCAGCAGTTACTCGACAGGGGCTGAAGCTTTCTTT	CASSYSTGAEAFF
-	TRBV5-4	-	TRBJ1-2	TGTGCCAGCAGCTTGACCGGATCAGGTGGCTACACCTTC	CASSLTGSGGYTF
-	TRBV7-8	once	TRBJ2-7	TGTGCCAGCAGCCTTTCCCGCGAGCAGTACTTC	CASSLSREQYF
-	TRBV27	-	TRBJ1-2	TGTGCCAGCAGTTCAGCCGCGGTCTATGGCTACACCTTC	CASSSAAVYGYTF
-	TRBV7-8	-	TRBJ2-7	TGTGCCAGCAGGATTAGGGGCGGAGACTACGAGCAGTACTTC	CASRIRGGDYEQYF
-	TRBV5-1	few	TRBJ1-5	TGCGCCAGCAGCTTAACAACAGGGACCAATCAGCCCCAGCATTTT	CASSLTTGTNQPQHF
TRBD1	TRBV5-4	-	TRBJ1-1	TGTGCCAGCGCCCCGGGACAGGGGCGCACTGAAGCTTTCTTT	CASAPGQGRTEAFF
-	TRBV19	-	TRBJ1-5	TGTGCCAGTAGCATAGTTCGGCAGCCCCAGCATTTT	CASSIVRQPQHF
-	TRBV6-6	-	TRBJ1-2	TGTGCCAGCAGCCCGGACAAGTACTATGGCTACACCTTC	CASSPDKYYGYTF
-	TRBV6-4	-	TRBJ1-1	TGTGCCAGCAGTGTGGAAAAGGGGGGGGACACTGAAGCTTTCTTT	CASSVEKGGDTEAFF
-	TRBV7-6	-	TRBJ1-1	TGTGCCAGCAGCTTAGTGGCGGACACCACTGAAGCTTTCTTT	CASSLVADTTEAFF
TRBD2	TRBV5-4	-	TRBJ2-1	TGTGCCAGCAGCCTACATATGACTAGCGGGGGAAATGAGCAGTTCTTC	CASSLHMTSGGNEQFF
TRBD2	TRBV9	once	TRBJ2-2	TGTGCCAGCAGCGTAGACCCGGTACTCCAAAGTCCCCTAAGACTAGCCAACACCGGGGAGCTGTTTTTT	CASSVDPVLQSPLRLANTGELFF
-	TRBV19	-	TRBJ1-1	TGTGCCAGTAGTATGCCCCCAGGGTACATGAACACTGAAGCTTTCTTT	CASSMPPGYMNTEAFF
-	TRBV6-1	-	TRBJ2-5	TGTGCCGGGGGAGCGGGTGTGGCAGGGCAGGAGACCCAGTACTTC	CAGGAGVAGQETQYF
TRBD1	TRBV2	once	TRBJ1-1	TGTGCCAGCAGGAGGGACAGTTACACTGAAGCTTTCTTT	CASRRDSYTEAFF
-	TRBV7-9	-	TRBJ2-2	TGTGCCAGCAGCTTACTCGGGGAGCTGTTTTTT	CASSLLGELFF
-	TRBV15	-	TRBJ1-2	TGTGCCACCAGCACACGACAGAACTATGGCTACACCTTC	CATSTRQNYGYTF
TRBD1	TRBV19	-	TRBJ2-7	TGTGCCAGTAGTCTCCGGACAGGGTCATACGAGCAGTACTTC	CASSLRTGSYEQYF
TRBD1	TRBV10-3	-	TRBJ2-1	TGTGCCATCAGTGTTAGTCCCTGGACAGGGTATGAGCAGTTCTTC	CAISVSPWTGYEQFF
TRBD1	TRBV7-2	-	TRBJ2-7	TGTGCCAGCAGCCTTAGGACAGGGTCCTACGAGCAGTACTTC	CASSLRTGSYEQYF
-	TRBV7-2	-	TRBJ2-1	TGTGCCAGCACCGCGGGTTTCACCTCACCATGGGGTGAGCAGTTCTTC	CASTAGFTSPWGEQFF
-	TRBV5-1	-	TRBJ1-1	TGCGCCAGCAGCTTGGCAGGTAAAGAAGCTACTGAAGCTTTCTTT	CASSLAGKEATEAFF
-	TRBV6-5	once	TRBJ2-1	TGTGCCAGCAGTTATGGAGGTGAGCAGTTCTTC	CASSYGGEQFF
-	TRBV15	few	TRBJ1-3	TGTGCCACCAGCAGTGGAGGCTCCGGAAACACCATATATTTT	CATSSGGSGNTIYF
TRBD2	TRBV25-1	-	TRBJ2-7	TGTGCCAGCAGTGGACTAGCGGGAGAGGTGTACGAGCAGTACTTC	CASSGLAGEVYEQYF
-	TRBV28	-	TRBJ1-4	TGTGCCAGCAGTCCAAGCGAGGGGGAAGAAAAACTGTTTTTT	CASSPSEGEEKLFF
-	TRBV5-1	-	TRBJ2-7	TGCGCCAGCAGCTTGTACAGGGACCACGAGCAGTACTTC	CASSLYRDHEQYF
-	TRBV27	-	TRBJ2-5	TGTGCCAGCAGTTTCGTCCGGACTCCACTGACCCAGTACTTC	CASSFVRTPLTQYF
TRBD1	TRBV5-1	-	TRBJ1-5	TGCGCCAGCAGCTTGACAGGGGAAGCAGGACAGCCCCAGCATTTT	CASSLTGEAGQPQHF
-	TRBV11-2	-	TRBJ2-7	TGTGCCAGCAGCCCCCCCGGACTAAATTTGTACGAGCAGTACTTC	CASSPPGLNLYEQYF
-	TRBV19	-	TRBJ1-1	TGTGCCAGTAAAACGGAGGGTATTGAAGCTTTCTTT	CASKTEGIEAFF
TRBD2	TRBV30	-	TRBJ2-1	TGTGCCTGGACTCGGACTAGCGGGAGGACCGCCAATGAGCAGTTCTTC	CAWTRTSGRTANEQFF
-	TRBV10-3	-	TRBJ2-7	TGTGCCATCAGTGCGTCAACAGACGAACCCGAGCAGTACTTC	CAISASTDEPEQYF
TRBD2	TRBV5-1	-	TRBJ2-1	TGCGCCAGCAGCACGGGACTAGCGGGAGACAATGAGCAGTTCTTC	CASSTGLAGDNEQFF
-	TRBV2	-	TRBJ1-1	TGTGCCAGCAAACCGACAGGCCAGAACACTGAAGCTTTCTTT	CASKPTGQNTEAFF
TRBD1	TRBV6-4	-	TRBJ2-2	TGTGCCAGCAGTGAGGGACAGGGGAACACCGGGGAGCTGTTTTTT	CASSEGQGNTGELFF
TRBD1	TRBV5-1	-	TRBJ2-3	TGCGCCAGCAGCTTGACAGGGGGCGCCGCAGATACGCAGTATTTT	CASSLTGGAADTQYF
-	TRBV19	-	TRBJ1-1	TGTGCCAGTAGTATTCAAGGGGTCACTGAAGCTTTCTTT	CASSIQGVTEAFF
-	TRBV20-1	few	TRBJ1-2	TGCAGTGGGAGGACTAACTATGGCTACACCTTC	CSGRTNYGYTF
TRBD2	TRBV6-5	-	TRBJ2-7	TGTGCCATCCCAGCGGGGCCCTCCTACGAGCAGTACTTC	CAIPAGPSYEQYF
-	TRBV19	-	TRBJ2-7	TGTGCCAGTAGTGACAGCTCGAGCTCCTACGAGCAGTACTTC	CASSDSSSSYEQYF
TRBD2	TRBV19	-	TRBJ2-1	TGTGCCAGTAGCCGCGACCTAGCGGGAGTGGTTGGTGAGCAGTTCTTC	CASSRDLAGVVGEQFF
-	TRBV5-6	-	TRBJ1-1	TGTGCCAGCGCTAGGGGGAGCCTTACTGAAGCTTTCTTT	CASARGSLTEAFF